The entry below gives a single TCR beta chain sequence along with its context. Its target antigen remains unknown. Within one base of it there is no much larger clone, and no base qualities were kept. Unstimulated CD4+ memory cells were also sequenced in three donor pairs, together with CD4+ naive, CD8+ TEMRA, CD8+ naive and CD8+ effector memory subsets. TCRbeta CDR3 sequencing was performed on sorted unstimulated T cells and on proliferating T cells recovered from mixed lymphocyte reactions. Fresh whole blood from ten HLA-typed healthy donors was used as the source from which PBMCs were isolated. Library preparation employed the immunoSEQ multiplex PCR assay. Each sample had around 92,000 TCR templates assayed by the deep sequencing platform. Genomic DNA extracted from sorted T cells was used for TCRbeta CDR3 sequencing. As for the authors' bioinformatics: Clonal analysis of TCRbeta CDR3 data was done in the R programming language. Comparing unstimulated samples against CFSE-low samples taken after the reaction was how alloreactive CD4+ and CD8+ clones were defined. By matching sequences to the repertoires of sorted unstimulated Treg and non-Treg cells, each alloreactive CD4+ clone was assigned a regulatory or non-regulatory origin. TCRdb limited this immuneACCESS table to in-frame rearrangements with V and J called. A share of clones is missing; checked studies link under half to unresolved V genes, and the rest is unexplained. V and J calls and clone size are copied from that table; D and trimming were computed from the DNA. In all, the sample holds roughly 62,000 clones, and 70% to 80% of those were seen once. Roughly 0.4% of the sample is held by the ten biggest clonotypes.

Reading from cysteine to phenylalanine, the CDR3 counts 14 amino acids. Only the CDR3 region is kept as DNA, spanning 42 bases read in frame from base 1. Clipping removes 4 bases from V and 4 bases from J, with 7 as the unmatched junction base count. The germline V gene supplies CDR1 KGHSH and CDR2 LQKENI. This sample was taken from a study of siplizumab effects on memory and regulatory T cells (dated by TCRdb to the late 2010s). Background for the entire study: The effect of the anti-CD2 antibody siplizumab on alloreactive T-cell subsets was examined in allogeneic mixed lymphocyte reactions constructed from human PBMCs. Points the paper makes about the study in general: Of the alloreactive CD4+ clones that could be mapped, the Treg-derived share averaged about 63% with siplizumab compared with approximately 30% in control reactions. For roughly 80-96% of proliferating CD4+ or CD8+ clones, no naive or memory phenotype could be assigned. The cumulative frequency of alloreactive sequences traceable to unstimulated CD4+ memory T cells was significantly reduced by siplizumab. No functional confirmation was obtained for the suppressive function of proliferating Tregs from siplizumab cultures. Because sequences at frequencies below about 10^-5 were poorly captured, only a minor fraction of alloreactive clones could be mapped back to unstimulated subsets. Unstimulated naive T cells appeared to be more diverse than memory T cells, and naive cells seemed to make a substantial contribution to the alloresponse.

The V and J genes are TRBV18 and TRBJ2-7, with 7 bases matching TRBD2. This receptor was obtained from a human donor in good health. Sequencing input: memory CD4+ T cells sorted from blood. The sample's cell subset or site label is to be understood as: unstimulated CD4+ memory T cells. In nucleotides, the sequence is TGTGCCAGCTCACAGCGGGACGGGAGTTACGAGCAGTACTTC. This yields the protein CASSQRDGSYEQYF.